This entry lists 6 T cell receptor beta chains sequenced from one sample in a study of OX40 agonist ivuxolimab in advanced cancers. Data came from immunoSEQ multiplex PCR; TCRdb stores just in-frame clones and leaves some out. The sample comprises about 24,000 clones, more than 80% of which are singletons, and 16% rests with the top ten. Here the sequenced sample was CD4+ or CD8+ T cells sorted from blood, taken in a trial of the OX40 agonist ivuxolimab. The receptors derive from an adult with an advanced solid tumor such as melanoma, head and neck, liver or kidney cancer.

The V gene is TRBV15, the J gene TRBJ2-3; no firm D call. Trimming cost V 8 bases and J 6 bases, with 15 bases left between them. The length of the CDR3 is 13 residues. CDR1 and CDR2 (germline): LNHNV, YYDKDF (reference sequence). The CDR3 reads CATASTGGDTQYF. The CDR3 DNA sequence: TGTGCCACCGCGAGTACTGGTGGCGATACGCAGTATTTT.

The V and J genes are TRBV7-8 and TRBJ1-6; no clear D gene. V dropped 4 bases and J dropped 0 bases, with 16 bases sitting between them. CDR1 is SGHVS and CDR2 is FQNEAQ in the germline V gene. The CDR3 has 18 amino acids. DNA for the CDR3: TGTGCCAGCAGCTCACCTCGAAGGCAGAGCTCCTATAATTCACCCCTCCACTTT. Translating gives CASSSPRRQSSYNSPLHF.

The rearrangement uses TRBV5-4 and TRBJ2-7; D is perhaps TRBD1 (6 bases). This CDR3 comprises 14 residues. V lost 4 bases and J lost 1, with 12 bases in between. Germline CDR1 is SGHNT and CDR2 is YYREEE (reference sequence). Here the CDR3 reads CASSPGTRSYEQYF. DNA of the CDR3: TGTGCCAGCAGCCCTGGGACACGGTCCTACGAGCAGTACTTC.

This chain joins TRBV5-1 and TRBJ1-1; 8 bases are a match to TRBD1. With V trimmed by 4 bases and J by 0 bases, 8 bases remained unmatched. CDR1 and CDR2 (germline): SGHRS, YFSETQ. The CDR3 has 16 amino acids. The CDR3 is CASSGDRRDVNTEAFF. Here the CDR3 DNA reads TGCGCCAGCAGCGGGGACAGGCGAGACGTGAACACTGAAGCTTTCTTT.

The V call is TRBV10-3, the J call TRBJ1-1; D may be TRBD1 (5 bases). The V and J ends lost 3 bases and 1 base respectively, with 9 bases between them. The length of the CDR3 is 14 residues. The germline CDR1 and CDR2 sequences are ENHRY and SYGVKD. The CDR3 bases are TGTGCCATCAGTGATCAGGGCCGGAACACTGAAGCTTTCTTT. It yields the protein CAISDQGRNTEAFF.

The CDR3 loop reads CASSPTGFNEQYF. The CDR3 nucleotides are TGTGCCAGCAGCCCGACAGGGTTCAACGAGCAGTACTTC. The chain joins TRBV11-3 to TRBJ2-5; TRBD1 agrees at 7 bases. The J call is uncertain, as TRBJ2-7 better fits the DNA end. The CDR3 sequence is 13 residues long. Germline V gene lookup returns CDR1 SGHNT and CDR2 YENEEA.